What follows are 17 T cell receptor beta chains derived from one specimen sequenced in a study of T cells in Graves' hyperthyroidism and ophthalmopathy. What was amplified from RNA transcripts were TCR beta CDR3 regions. The HTBI primer set was used in a first-round RT-PCR of the TCR CDR3. TCRdb called the multiplex PCR reads again in MiXCR, with one record for every CDR3 protein. The sample yields 360,000 or so distinct CDR3 sequences, around a sixth seen once. Material for sequencing was blood. The receptors shown here come from a woman between 35 and 50 years old with Graves' ophthalmopathy.

There are many counts of this clonotype. The chain joins TRBV10-3 to TRBJ1-5; D perhaps matches TRBD1 (5 bases). V lost 6 bases and J 6 bases, leaving 12 bases between the germline ends. CDR1 and CDR2 from the germline V gene are ENHRY and SYGVKD. CDR3 length: 13 residues. This CDR3 reads CAIRGRDGQPQHF. In DNA form, the CDR3 reads TGTGCCATCAGAGGACGGGACGGTCAGCCCCAGCATTTT.

V gene TRBV4-1 combines with J gene TRBJ2-7; D is unclear. CDR1 is MGHRA, CDR2 YSYEKL, per germline. The V and J ends lost 0 bases and 4 bases respectively, with 16 bases between them. The CDR3 covers 16 residues. The CDR3 here is CASSQELREYAYEQYF. The CDR3 DNA sequence: TGCGCCAGCAGCCAAGAGCTAAGGGAATACGCTTACGAGCAGTACTTC.

This clonotype was observed at least ten times. This chain links TRBV6-5 with TRBJ2-2; D uncertain. V shed 1 base and J shed 4 bases, with 13 bases lying between them. The CDR3 consists of 16 residues. Germline V gene sequence: CDR1 MNHEY, CDR2 SVGAGI. CDR3: CASSYWAGRGTGELFF. In DNA form, the CDR3 reads TGTGCCAGCAGTTACTGGGCCGGCCGAGGCACCGGGGAGCTGTTTTTT.

This clonotype was seen many times. This chain links TRBV2 with TRBJ1-1, with a weak D call TRBD1 (5 bases). Germline V lookup: CDR1 SNHLY, CDR2 FYNNEI. There are 13 residues in the CDR3. Trimming took off 5 bases at V and 4 bases at J, with 11 bases between the two ends. CDR3 sequence: CASSLQESTEAFF. The CDR3 coding sequence is TGTGCCAGCAGTTTACAGGAATCCACTGAAGCTTTCTTT.

This clonotype appeared many times. V gene TRBV10-2 combines with J gene TRBJ1-5; D gene ambiguous. Germline assignment: CDR1 WSHSY and CDR2 SAAADI. V was cut by 2 bases and J by 0 bases, with 8 bases left in between. The CDR3 is made up of 15 amino acids. As DNA, the CDR3 is TGCGCCAGCAGTGAGCAGCTTTATAGCAATCAGCCCCAGCATTTT. Its translation is CASSEQLYSNQPQHF.

This clonotype has ten or more counts. This chain uses TRBV28 with TRBJ2-7; 9 bases align to TRBD1. J gave up 3 bases and V 5 bases, and 8 bases lay outside the gene matches. The CDR3 extends over 15 amino acids. The germline V gene encodes CDR1 MDHEN and CDR2 SYDVKM. CDR3 in amino acids: CASSQGGTGNYEQYF. For the CDR3, the DNA is TGTGCCAGCAGTCAGGGTGGGACAGGGAACTACGAGCAGTACTTC.

This clonotype was picked up a small number of times. One end of the junction fails to match germline, which may point to a read error. The chain carries TRBV5-1 and TRBJ1-1; no firm D call. CDR1 is SGHRS and CDR2 is YFSETQ in the germline V gene. This CDR3 region has 15 residues. The DNA for the CDR3 is TGCGCCAGCAGCTTGGAGGGCAGTTCGAACACTGAAGCTCTCTTT. Translating gives CASSLEGSSNTEALF.

There are a few counts of this clonotype. Just one base apart from a much larger clone, this may be a read error. The rearrangement joins TRBV12-3 or TRBV12-4 to TRBJ1-1; D is possibly TRBD1 (6 bases). The length of the CDR3 is 16 residues. CDR3 region: CACSFGGAFGITEAFF. The CDR3 bases are TGTGCCTGCAGTTTCGGGGGGGCCTTTGGAATTACTGAAGCTTTCTTT.

This clonotype has a count of ten or more. The CDR3 here is CASSPHRVDTEAFF. CDR3 nucleotide sequence: TGCGCCAGCAGCCCCCACAGGGTGGACACTGAAGCTTTCTTT. The chain is built from TRBV5-1 and TRBJ1-1, with D perhaps TRBD1 (6 bases). There are 14 residues in the CDR3. V dropped 4 bases and J dropped 3 bases, with 13 bases sitting between them. CDR1 is SGHRS, CDR2 YFSETQ, per germline.

This rearrangement joins TRBV6-5 to TRBJ2-5; D perhaps matches TRBD2 (5 bases). Trimming left V 0 bases short and J 1 base short, with 12 bases between. The germline V gene has CDR1 MNHEY and CDR2 SVGAGI. The CDR3 spans 16 residues. CDR3 DNA sequence: TGTGCCAGCAGTTACTCTAGCGCGCCCGCCCAAGAGACCCAGTACTTC. This gives the protein CASSYSSAPAQETQYF.

The table lists this clonotype with many counts. The chain employs TRBV10-2 and TRBJ1-1; D remains ambiguous. Germline V lookup: CDR1 WSHSY, CDR2 SAAADI. The CDR3 runs 12 residues. Trimming left V 2 bases short and J 5 bases short, with 6 bases between. In DNA, the CDR3 is TGCGCCAGCAGTGAGGAAGAAACTGAAGCTTTCTTT. This codes for CASSEEETEAFF.

This clonotype showed up many times. The chain links TRBV28 to TRBJ1-2, with D hard to call. Germline CDR1 MDHEN, CDR2 SYDVKM. Trimming removed 1 base from V and 0 bases from J, with 15 bases in between. There are 17 residues in the CDR3. CDR3 coding DNA: TGTGCCAGCAGTTTATTTCTCCGGTCTCCAACTAACTATGGCTACACCTTC. As protein: CASSLFLRSPTNYGYTF.

The J gene is TRBJ2-5, the V gene TRBV2, with unresolved D. Germline CDR1 is SNHLY and CDR2 is FYNNEI. This CDR3 is 17 amino acids long. Trimming left V 4 bases short and J 2 bases short, with 20 bases between. The CDR3 DNA follows: TGTGCCAGCAGTGGCCGGTCTCCCCTTGAGCCACAAGAGACCCAGTACTTC. Amino acids: CASSGRSPLEPQETQYF.

This clonotype has ten or more counts. This rearrangement joins TRBV20-1 to TRBJ2-7; no reliable D call. CDR3 length equals 12 residues. V lost 1 base and J 4 bases, leaving 8 bases between the germline ends. The V gene's germline CDR1 is DFQATT and CDR2 SNEGSKA (reference sequence). The CDR3 region has the DNA TGCAGTGCTAGAGGGCCCCGATACGAGCAGTACTTC. Its translation: CSARGPRYEQYF.

This clonotype came up many times. The rearrangement links TRBV28 to TRBJ2-5, with 7 nucleotides matching TRBD2. The CDR3 has 12 amino acids. The trim removed 4 bases at V and 9 bases at J, leaving 5 bases unmatched. Germline values: CDR1 MDHEN, CDR2 SYDVKM. The CDR3, as DNA: TGTGCCAGCAGTTCCGCGGGAGTGTCCCAGTACTTC. Protein sequence: CASSSAGVSQYF.

This clonotype was seen a few times. The chain couples TRBV20-1 to TRBJ1-3; D ambiguous. V gave up 6 bases and J gave up 4 bases, with 10 bases separating them. Germline loops: CDR1 DFQATT, CDR2 SNEGSKA (reference sequence). This CDR3 comprises 12 residues. The chain's CDR3 is CSAQGSGNTIYF. In DNA, the CDR3 is TGCAGTGCCCAAGGTTCCGGAAACACCATATATTTT.

In its sample, this clonotype was seen many times. CDR3 sequence: CASRGPRSPYEQYF. CDR3 nucleotide sequence: TGTGCCAGCAGGGGCCCCAGGTCTCCCTACGAGCAGTACTTC. This chain links TRBV27 with TRBJ2-7; no definite D call. Germline loops: CDR1 MNHEY, CDR2 SMNVEV (reference sequence). V was cut by 6 bases and J by 2 bases, with 14 bases left in between. This CDR3 spans 14 amino acids.